The entry below gives a single T cell receptor beta chain sequence along with its context. Its antigen is undetermined. This sample was taken from a study of identical twins. General observations from the study: Possibly, invariant MAIT and iNKT cells partly confounded zero-insertion analyses. Twin pairs had excess sharing that was weaker in beta out-of-frame sequences.

Through template switching, a universal primer site was introduced, and the cDNA contained unique molecular identifiers. From the 5' RACE reads, TCRdb called clonotypes with MiXCR, one entry per CDR3 protein. The sample has roughly 700,000 distinct CDR3 sequences; 8.5% to 9% are singletons. The CDR3 has 16 amino acids. CDR1 and CDR2 from the germline V gene are MNHEY and SVGAGI. The ends were cut back, 4 bases at V and 0 bases at J, with 12 bases in the middle. The sample was also reused in another study, on yellow fever vaccine responses in identical twins.

This chain links TRBV6-5 with TRBJ2-2, with no clear D. This TCR was sampled from a woman aged 18 to 35 in good health. Sequences were obtained from PBMCs. The CDR3 here is CASSSSAVANTGELFF. CDR3 nucleotide sequence: TGTGCCAGCAGTTCGTCGGCGGTAGCGAACACCGGGGAGCTGTTTTTT.